The T cell receptor (beta chain) under discussion was sequenced for a study of T-cell reconstitution after alpha-beta-depleted transplantation in children (dated by TCRdb to 2016 to 2018). Background on the whole study: The study quantitatively tracked T-cell immune reconstitution after TCRalphabeta/CD19-depleted allogeneic hematopoietic cell transplantation in children using TCR repertoire profiling. The full study reports these points: In some patients, the high TCRbeta diversity seen at day 60 was put down to recipient T cells and intrathymic progenitors that had survived conditioning. About two months after transplant, the apparently early recovery of alphabetaT-cell counts reportedly depended on just several hundred clones that had expanded rapidly and came from non-depleted graft cells. Over subsequent months, a decline in hyperexpanded clone frequencies was noted, and after one year, T-cell counts and TCRbeta diversity were mostly ascribed to newly produced T cells.

The treatment or condition tag for this specimen amounts to: allogeneic hematopoietic cell transplantation with graft depleted of TCRalphabeta T cells and CD19 B cells. Transplant recipients were children who received TCRalphabeta/CD19-depleted allogeneic hematopoietic cell grafts. The library was generated by PCR. This sample was sequenced with an Illumina HiSeq 2500. TCR libraries were prepared with molecular barcoding, using unique molecular identifiers to normalize TCRbeta repertoire quantification. TCRdb trimmed the raw reads at Q25, called clones with MiXCR and kept productive beta chains. Here each entry gathers all rows of one CDR3 protein and keeps the most common genes and DNA. This sample has several thousand distinct CDR3 sequences in its table, and approximately 14% of those were observed once. The ten largest make up almost 6% of the sample. This clonotype is medium-sized (0.01 to 0.1%). Its antigen specificity is not known. The record has no base qualities; no much larger clone is one base away.

The TCR originated in a boy aged 5 to 17 with acute lymphoblastic leukemia, due to receive a stem cell transplant. Here the sequenced sample was PBMCs, taken before TCRalphabeta/CD19-depleted stem cell transplant.

The CDR3 corresponds to CASSHGTGYGYTF. The DNA sequence reads TGCGCCAGCAGCCATGGGACAGGGTATGGCTACACCTTC. Here the chain combines TRBV4-3 and TRBJ1-2, with 9 junctional bases fitting TRBD1. CDR1 LGHNA and CDR2 YSLEER are derived from the germline V gene. Clipping removes 3 bases from V and 5 bases from J, with 1 as the unmatched junction base count. There are 13 amino acids in the CDR3, from cysteine to phenylalanine inclusive. Left in the record is the CDR3 DNA by itself, 39 bases read in frame from the first base.